What follows are 22 T cell receptor beta chains derived from one specimen sequenced in a study of blood T cell repertoires in COVID-19. TCRdb keeps only in-frame clones here, not all; method: immunoSEQ multiplex PCR. The table lists approximately 150,000 clones, around 87% of them singletons, with over 8.5% in the top ten. Material: peripheral blood. Source of these receptors: a woman between 50 and 59 years old with active or convalescent COVID-19.

The rearrangement joins TRBV18 to TRBJ1-2, with 10 bases that match TRBD1. The trim removed 2 bases at V and 0 bases at J, leaving 9 bases unmatched. Germline V gene lookup returns CDR1 KGHSH and CDR2 LQKENI. CDR3 length: 18 amino acids. CDR3 coding DNA: TGTGCCAGCTCACCATCCGGGACAGGGGCCTTAGCTAACTATGGCTACACCTTC. Amino acids: CASSPSGTGALANYGYTF.

The sample holds a few counts of this clone. CDR3 sequence (DNA): TGTGCCAGCAGCAATAGAGATGAAAAACTGTTTTTT. Its protein product is CASSNRDEKLFF. V and J are TRBV3-1 (or the pseudogene TRBV3-2) and TRBJ1-4; D ambiguous. V was shortened by 5 bases and J by 6 bases, with 7 bases between the two germline ends. Germline values: CDR1 LGHDT, CDR2 YNNKEL (reference sequence). CDR3 length equals 12 residues.

The chain couples TRBV12-3 or TRBV12-4 to TRBJ1-3; D ambiguous. The CDR3 has 13 residues. V was clipped by 5 bases and J by 1 base, with 6 bases between them. The CDR3 loop reads CASSPSSGNTIYF. The CDR3 coding sequence is TGTGCCAGCAGTCCCTCGTCTGGAAACACCATATATTTT.

The J gene is TRBJ2-1, the V gene TRBV5-1; 9 bases fit TRBD2. V was pared by 3 bases and J by 8 bases, with 6 bases of the junction left unmatched. The CDR3 spans 14 residues. Per germline, CDR1 SGHRS and CDR2 YFSETQ. The CDR3 protein is CASSSNSGGYEQFF. As DNA, the CDR3 is TGCGCCAGCAGCTCAAATAGCGGGGGATATGAGCAGTTCTTC.

This clone appeared a few times. This chain links TRBV29-1 with TRBJ1-2, with D perhaps matching TRBD1 (5 bases). Germline-derived CDR1 and CDR2 are SQVTM and ANQGSEA. The CDR3 consists of 11 residues. As DNA, the CDR3 is TGCATAGGGGCGGGAGGGGATGGCTACACCTTC. Its translation: CIGAGGDGYTF.

J is TRBJ2-3 and V is TRBV18; tentative D call: TRBD1 (5 bases). The CDR3 is made up of 13 amino acids. The V gene's germline CDR1 is KGHSH and CDR2 LQKENI. With 3 bases removed from V and 6 bases from J, the gap between germline ends came to 10 bases. The CDR3 protein is CASSPNWGDTQYF. The CDR3 coding sequence is TGTGCCAGCTCACCCAATTGGGGCGATACGCAGTATTTT.

The chain recombines TRBV14 with TRBJ2-1, with 8 bases lining up with TRBD2. V dropped 1 base and J dropped 0; count of bases not matched to a gene: 2. CDR1 and CDR2 (germline): SGHDN, FVKESK. CDR3 size: 16 residues. Here the CDR3 DNA reads TGTGCCAGCAGCCAAGTAGCGGGAAGCTCCTACAATGAGCAGTTCTTC. Its protein is CASSQVAGSSYNEQFF.

The chain carries TRBV15 and TRBJ1-6, with 9 bases aligning to TRBD1. This CDR3 spans 19 amino acids. The germline V gene has CDR1 LNHNV and CDR2 YYDKDF (reference sequence). The J segment lost 8 bases and the V segment lost 1 base, leaving 15 bases of the junction unmatched. The DNA for the CDR3 is TGTGCCACCAGCAGAGGAACAGGGGGCCTTCCGTCCTTCTATTCACCCCTCCACTTT. Translating it yields CATSRGTGGLPSFYSPLHF.

J is TRBJ2-4 and V is TRBV5-1; perhaps TRBD1 as D (5 bases). The CDR3 extends over 14 amino acids. Germline V gene sequence: CDR1 SGHRS, CDR2 YFSETQ. Deletions cut 4 bases from V and 0 bases from J, with 8 bases between. The DNA of the CDR3 is TGCGCCAGCAGCGACAGAGTAGCCAAAAACATTCAGTACTTC. This sequence encodes CASSDRVAKNIQYF.

This rearrangement joins TRBV18 to TRBJ2-5, with TRBD1 matching 7 bases. V trimming: 5 bases; J trimming: 3 bases; junction bases outside the gene matches: 3. The CDR3 spans 13 residues. The germline gives CDR1 KGHSH, CDR2 LQKENI. CDR3 region: CASSLTGEETQYF. CDR3 nucleotide sequence: TGTGCCAGCTCATTAACAGGGGAAGAGACCCAGTACTTC.

V usage is TRBV21-1 and J usage is TRBJ1-1; TRBD1, the table's D call, was not compared with the DNA. TRBV21-1 counts as a pseudogene. The CDR3 covers 15 residues. The CDR3 reads CASTTAPRITTEAFF. CDR3 DNA sequence: TGTGCCAGTACGACAGCCCCCCGGATTACCACTGAAGCTTTCTTT.

The genes are TRBV4-3 and TRBJ2-1; D gene uncertain. The germline V gene has CDR1 LGHNA and CDR2 YSLEER. The CDR3 loop spans 14 amino acids. Trimming took 3 bases from V and 10 from J, leaving 16 bases between them. CDR3 nucleotides: TGCGCCAGCAGCCAGTTGGGCAGGATTTGGGAGCAGTTCTTC. Translated, it gives CASSQLGRIWEQFF.

This chain connects TRBV3-1 (or the pseudogene TRBV3-2) to TRBJ2-5, with TRBD1 matching over 7 bases. J gave up 3 bases and V 2 bases, and 3 bases lay outside the gene matches. Germline CDR1 reads LGHDT; CDR2 reads YNNKEL (reference sequence). The CDR3 runs to 14 residues. The CDR3 DNA is TGTGCCAGCAGCCAACTCACAGGGGAAGAGACCCAGTACTTC. This sequence encodes CASSQLTGEETQYF.

This chain links TRBV23-1 with TRBJ2-7; D possibly corresponds to TRBD1 (6 bases). TRBV23-1 is filed as an ORF, its function uncertain. V dropped 3 bases and J dropped 2 bases, with 17 bases sitting between them. The CDR3 is 16 residues long. DNA of the CDR3: TGCGCCAGCAGTCAGCCCAACAGGGCAGGAACCTACGAGCAGTACTTC. It specifies CASSQPNRAGTYEQYF.

The chain links TRBV7-2 to TRBJ1-3; D remains unclear. Germline CDR1 SGHTA, CDR2 FQGNSA. The V and J ends lost 2 bases and 0 bases respectively, with 5 bases between them. The CDR3 has 14 amino acids. CDR3 loop: CASSLRDSGNTIYF. The CDR3, as DNA: TGTGCCAGCAGCTTACGGGACTCTGGAAACACCATATATTTT.

This clone was counted once. This chain links TRBV5-1 with TRBJ2-3, with D perhaps matching TRBD1 (6 bases). The CDR3 is 14 residues long. V shed 7 bases and J shed 0 bases, with 12 bases lying between them. Per germline, CDR1 SGHRS and CDR2 YFSETQ. CDR3 DNA sequence: TGCGCCAGCTATGTTGGACAGAGCACAGATACGCAGTATTTT. As protein: CASYVGQSTDTQYF.

The chain recombines TRBV14 with TRBJ2-1; 12 bases are shared with TRBD2. V lost 5 bases to trimming and J lost 4 bases; unmatched junction nucleotides: 6. CDR1 and CDR2 (germline): SGHDN, FVKESK. The length of the CDR3 is 16 residues. The CDR3 loop is CASSLLAGGTYNEQFF. The CDR3 DNA reads TGTGCCAGCAGCTTACTAGCGGGAGGCACATACAATGAGCAGTTCTTC.

This clone was recorded once. The chain carries TRBV5-1 and TRBJ2-3; tentatively, D is TRBD2 (7 bases). The CDR3 consists of 15 residues. Germline assignment: CDR1 SGHRS and CDR2 YFSETQ. Trimming removed 1 base from V and 0 bases from J, with 9 bases in between. As DNA, the CDR3 is TGCGCCAGCAGCTTGCGGGGGGCTAGCACAGATACGCAGTATTTT. It translates to CASSLRGASTDTQYF. Full variable domain (remainder filled in from reference TRBV5-1 and TRBJ2-3): KAGVTQTPRYLIKTRGQQVTLSCSPISGHRSVSWYQQTPGQGLQFLFEYFSETQRNKGNFPGRFSGRQFSNSRSEMNVSTLELGDSALYLCASSLRGASTDTQYFGPGTRLTVL.

This sequence joins TRBV3-1 (or the pseudogene TRBV3-2) and TRBJ2-2, with a tentative D call TRBD2 (5 bases). The V gene's germline CDR1 is LGHDT and CDR2 YNNKEL (reference sequence). The CDR3 runs 20 residues. V lost 5 bases to trimming and J lost 10 bases, with 35 bases between them. The CDR3 here is CASSEVPLLVSDGFGVELFF. CDR3 nucleotide sequence: TGTGCCAGCAGCGAAGTCCCCTTACTAGTTTCCGATGGCTTCGGGGTGGAGCTGTTTTTT.

By frequency in the sample, this clone is medium-sized. CDR3 sequence: CASSERNSQGDGNIQYF. CDR3 in DNA: TGTGCCAGCAGTGAGCGAAACTCACAGGGAGACGGAAACATTCAGTACTTC. The gene calls are TRBV6-1 and TRBJ2-4; D is perhaps TRBD1 (6 bases). The germline V gene encodes CDR1 MNHNS and CDR2 SASEGT. This CDR3 spans 17 amino acids. V was cut by 3 bases and J by 6 bases, with 21 bases left in between.

The V call is TRBV7-9, the J call TRBJ2-6; D is possibly TRBD1 (6 bases). The V gene's germline CDR1 is SEHNR and CDR2 FQNEAQ (reference sequence). V lost 3 bases and J lost 0, with 9 bases in between. This CDR3 is built from 16 residues. CDR3 sequence: CASSLTGPSGANVLTF. CDR3 in DNA: TGTGCCAGCAGCTTGACAGGCCCCTCTGGGGCCAACGTCCTGACTTTC.

This clone appeared many times. V usage is TRBV6-2 or TRBV6-3 and J usage is TRBJ2-3; 7 bases line up with TRBD2. This CDR3 has 15 residues. With V trimmed by 6 bases and J by 2 bases, 8 bases remained unmatched. In germline, CDR1 is MNHEY, CDR2 SVGEGT. The CDR3 here is CASSPGKRDTDTQYF. The CDR3 nucleotides read TGTGCCAGCAGCCCCGGTAAGCGGGACACAGATACGCAGTATTTT.